This TCR beta chain was profiled in a study of OX40 agonist ivuxolimab in advanced cancers. Study-wide context: Three patients had partial responses: one hepatocellular carcinoma, two cutaneous melanoma.

Some clones are missing from TCRdb's copy, which holds only in-frame ones; the method was immunoSEQ multiplex PCR. The sample yields about 19,000 clones, around four fifths seen once. This CDR3 is 14 amino acids long. Germline-derived CDR1 and CDR2 are MNHEY and SVGAGI. The germline V and J ends were trimmed by 6 bases and 2 bases, with 14 bases remaining between them. Systemic immunosuppression or autoimmune disease history was grounds to exclude patients. The sequenced sample was CD4+ or CD8+ T cells sorted from blood, obtained in a trial of the OX40 agonist ivuxolimab. The chain joins TRBV6-5 to TRBJ2-7; no clear D gene. The clonotype originates from an adult with an advanced solid tumor such as melanoma, head and neck, liver or kidney cancer. CDR3 amino acids: CASSPLPMAYEQYF. In DNA form, the CDR3 reads TGTGCCAGCAGCCCCCTCCCGATGGCCTACGAGCAGTACTTC.